This T cell receptor beta chain originates from a study of blood T cell repertoires in COVID-19. About the study: T cells, B-cell-depleted T cells, or PBMCs provided the cDNA or gDNA that served as material.

Unmatched junction bases numbered 5, after V lost 6 bases and J lost 1 base. The CDR3 spans 14 residues. CDR1 is SGHAT, CDR2 FQNNGV, per germline. Only in-frame clones appear in the TCRdb table, and some are missing; sequencing was by immunoSEQ multiplex PCR. The data hold around 86,000 clones, with roughly 86% observed a single time. The source material was peripheral blood. The gene calls are TRBV11-2 and TRBJ2-7; TRBD1 aligns across 8 bases. This receptor was obtained from a human donor with acute or convalescent COVID-19. The donor label of this sample is uncertain. CDR3 loop: CASRPTGVSYEQYF. The DNA of the CDR3 is TGTGCCAGCAGGCCGACAGGGGTTTCCTACGAGCAGTACTTC.